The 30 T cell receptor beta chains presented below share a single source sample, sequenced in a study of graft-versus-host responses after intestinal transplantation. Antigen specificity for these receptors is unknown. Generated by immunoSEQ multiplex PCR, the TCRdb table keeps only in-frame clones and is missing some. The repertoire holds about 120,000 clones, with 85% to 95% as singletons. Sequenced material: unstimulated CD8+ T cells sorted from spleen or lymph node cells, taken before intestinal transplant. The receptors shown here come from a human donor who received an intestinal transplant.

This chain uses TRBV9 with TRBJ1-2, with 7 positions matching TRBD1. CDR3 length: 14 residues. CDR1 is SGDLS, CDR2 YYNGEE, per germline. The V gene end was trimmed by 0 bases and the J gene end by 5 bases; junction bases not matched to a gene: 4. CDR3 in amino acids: CASSVGQGVYGYTF. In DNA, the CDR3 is TGTGCCAGCAGCGTAGGACAGGGAGTGTATGGCTACACCTTC.

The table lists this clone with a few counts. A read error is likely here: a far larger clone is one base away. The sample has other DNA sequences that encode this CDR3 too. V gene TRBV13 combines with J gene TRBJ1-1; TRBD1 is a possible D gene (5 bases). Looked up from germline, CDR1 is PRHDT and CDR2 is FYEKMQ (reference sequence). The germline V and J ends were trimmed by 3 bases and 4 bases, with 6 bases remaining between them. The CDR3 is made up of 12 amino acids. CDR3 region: CASSLRGTEAFF. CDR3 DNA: TGTGCCAGCAGCTTGAGGGGCACTGAAGCTTTCTTT.

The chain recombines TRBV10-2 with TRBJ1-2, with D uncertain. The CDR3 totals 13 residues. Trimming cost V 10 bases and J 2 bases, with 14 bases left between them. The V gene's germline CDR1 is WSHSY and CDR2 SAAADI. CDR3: CATYGGLNYGYTF. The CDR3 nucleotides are TGCGCCACCTATGGTGGGCTAAACTATGGCTACACCTTC.

Here the CDR3 reads CASSPLAPGRDQETQYF. Written as DNA, the CDR3 is TGTGCCAGCAGTCCGCTCGCCCCGGGTAGGGACCAAGAGACCCAGTACTTC. This chain connects TRBV28 to TRBJ2-5; D ambiguous. V was shortened by 5 bases and J by 0 bases, with 19 bases between the two germline ends. CDR3 length equals 17 residues. Looked up from germline, CDR1 is MDHEN and CDR2 is SYDVKM.

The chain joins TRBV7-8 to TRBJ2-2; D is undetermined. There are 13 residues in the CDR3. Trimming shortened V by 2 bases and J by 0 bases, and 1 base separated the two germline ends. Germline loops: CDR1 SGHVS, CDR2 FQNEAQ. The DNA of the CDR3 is TGTGCCAGCAGCTTAACGAACACCGGGGAGCTGTTTTTT. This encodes CASSLTNTGELFF.

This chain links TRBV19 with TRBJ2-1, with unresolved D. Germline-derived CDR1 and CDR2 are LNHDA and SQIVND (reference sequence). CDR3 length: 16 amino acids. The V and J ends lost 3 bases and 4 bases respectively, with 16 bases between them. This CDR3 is CASSIPWNPLYNEQFF. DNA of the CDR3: TGTGCCAGTAGTATTCCGTGGAACCCCCTTTACAATGAGCAGTTCTTC.

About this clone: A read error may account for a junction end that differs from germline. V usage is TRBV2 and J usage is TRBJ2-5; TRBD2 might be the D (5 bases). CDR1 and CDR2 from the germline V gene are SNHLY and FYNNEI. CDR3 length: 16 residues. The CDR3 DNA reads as TGTGCCAGCAGTGTTCGGTTTCGTGGGAGCGGAGAGGCCCAGTACTTC. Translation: CASSVRFRGSGEAQYF.

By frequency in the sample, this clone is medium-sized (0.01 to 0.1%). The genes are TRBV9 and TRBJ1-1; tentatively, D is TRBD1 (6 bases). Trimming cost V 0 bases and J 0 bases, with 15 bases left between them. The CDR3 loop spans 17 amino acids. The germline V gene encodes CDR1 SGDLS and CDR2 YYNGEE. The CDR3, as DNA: TGTGCCAGCAGCGTAGGAGGACAGCTGAAGATGAACACTGAAGCTTTCTTT. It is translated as CASSVGGQLKMNTEAFF.

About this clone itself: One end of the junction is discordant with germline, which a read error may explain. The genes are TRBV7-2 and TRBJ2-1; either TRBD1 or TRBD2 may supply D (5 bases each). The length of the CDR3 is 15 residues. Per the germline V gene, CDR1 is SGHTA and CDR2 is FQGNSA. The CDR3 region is CASSFGGNPYNEQLF. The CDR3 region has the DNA TGTGCCAGCAGCTTTGGGGGAAACCCCTACAATGAACAGCTCTTC.

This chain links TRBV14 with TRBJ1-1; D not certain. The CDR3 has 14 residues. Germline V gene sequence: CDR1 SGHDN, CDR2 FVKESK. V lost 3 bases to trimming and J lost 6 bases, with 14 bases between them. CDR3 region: CASSHTPSRAEAFF. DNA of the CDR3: TGTGCCAGCAGCCACACGCCTTCTCGCGCTGAAGCTTTCTTT. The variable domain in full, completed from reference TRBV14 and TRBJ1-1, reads EAGVTQFPSHSVIEKGQTVTLRCDPISGHDNLYWYRRVMGKEIKFLLHFVKESKQDESGMPNNRFLAERTGGTYSTLKVQPAELEDSGVYFCASSHTPSRAEAFFGQGTRLTVV.

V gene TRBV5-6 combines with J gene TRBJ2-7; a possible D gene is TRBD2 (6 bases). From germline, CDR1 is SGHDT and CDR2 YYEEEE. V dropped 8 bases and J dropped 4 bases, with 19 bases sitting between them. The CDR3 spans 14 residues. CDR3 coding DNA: TGTGCCAGTAACGGGGGTAGTAAGCGGTACGAGCAGTACTTC. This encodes CASNGGSKRYEQYF.

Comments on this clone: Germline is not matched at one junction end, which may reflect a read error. Here the CDR3 DNA reads TGTGCCAGCAGCTTCGGGGACTCGACAGAAGCTTTCTTT. Translation: CASSFGDSTEAFF. The rearrangement joins TRBV5-3 to TRBJ1-1; tentative D call: TRBD1 (5 bases). TRBV5-3 is noted as an ORF with a role that remains uncertain. The CDR3 is 13 residues long.

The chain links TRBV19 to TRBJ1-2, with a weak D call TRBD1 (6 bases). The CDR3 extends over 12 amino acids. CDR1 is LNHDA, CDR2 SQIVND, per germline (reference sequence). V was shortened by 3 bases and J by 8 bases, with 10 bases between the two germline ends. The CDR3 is CASSIGGGGYTF. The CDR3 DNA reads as TGTGCCAGTAGTATTGGGGGCGGAGGCTACACCTTC.

In DNA form, the CDR3 reads TGTGCCAGCAGCTCCCCACTAAAGGCAGGTAGCTCCTACAATGAGCAGTTCTTC. It encodes CASSSPLKAGSSYNEQFF. The chain employs TRBV7-9 and TRBJ2-1; no definite D call. The germline CDR1 and CDR2 sequences are SEHNR and FQNEAQ (reference sequence). CDR3 size: 18 residues. V gave up 4 bases and J gave up 0 bases, with 19 bases separating them.

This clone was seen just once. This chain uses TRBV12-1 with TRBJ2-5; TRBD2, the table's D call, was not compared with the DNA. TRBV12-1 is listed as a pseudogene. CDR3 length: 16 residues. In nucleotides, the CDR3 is TGTGCCAGCAGCGCGACTAGCGGGAGGTATCGAGAGACCCAGTACTTC. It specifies CASSATSGRYRETQYF.

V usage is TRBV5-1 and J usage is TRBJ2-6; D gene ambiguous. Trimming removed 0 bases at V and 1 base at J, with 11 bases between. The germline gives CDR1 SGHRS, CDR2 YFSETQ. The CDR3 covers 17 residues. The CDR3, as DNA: TGCGCCAGCAGCTTGGACCCTCCTTTTTCTGGGGCCAACGTCCTGACTTTC. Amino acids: CASSLDPPFSGANVLTF.

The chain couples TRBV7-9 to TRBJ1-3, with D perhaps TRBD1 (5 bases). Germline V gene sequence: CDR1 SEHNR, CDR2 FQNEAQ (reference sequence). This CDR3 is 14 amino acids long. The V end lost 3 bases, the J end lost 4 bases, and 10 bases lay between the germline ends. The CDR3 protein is CASSFGAPGNTIYF. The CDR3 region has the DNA TGTGCCAGCAGCTTCGGGGCGCCGGGAAACACCATATATTTT.

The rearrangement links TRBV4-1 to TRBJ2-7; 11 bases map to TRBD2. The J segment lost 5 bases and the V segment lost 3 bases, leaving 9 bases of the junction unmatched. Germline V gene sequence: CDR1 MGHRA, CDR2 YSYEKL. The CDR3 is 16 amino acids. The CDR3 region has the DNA TGCGCCAGCAGCCATTCATTACTAGCGGGAGAGGACGAGCAGTACTTC. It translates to CASSHSLLAGEDEQYF.

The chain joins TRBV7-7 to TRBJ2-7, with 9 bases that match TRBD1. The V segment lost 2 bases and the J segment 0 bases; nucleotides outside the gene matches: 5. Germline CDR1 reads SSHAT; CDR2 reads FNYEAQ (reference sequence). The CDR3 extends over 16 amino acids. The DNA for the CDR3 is TGTGCCAGCAGCTTATGGGGGACAGGGATCTCCTACGAGCAGTACTTC. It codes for CASSLWGTGISYEQYF.

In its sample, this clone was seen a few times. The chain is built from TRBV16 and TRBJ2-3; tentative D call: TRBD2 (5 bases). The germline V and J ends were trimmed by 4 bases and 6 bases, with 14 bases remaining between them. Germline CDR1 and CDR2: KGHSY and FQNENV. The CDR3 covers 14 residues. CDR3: CASSPGSRSDTQYF. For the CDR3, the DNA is TGTGCCAGCAGCCCGGGATCGCGAAGTGATACGCAGTATTTT.

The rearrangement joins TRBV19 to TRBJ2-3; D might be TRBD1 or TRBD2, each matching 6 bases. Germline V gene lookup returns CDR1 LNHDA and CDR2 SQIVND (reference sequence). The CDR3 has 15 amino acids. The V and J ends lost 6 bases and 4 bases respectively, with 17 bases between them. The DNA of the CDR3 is TGTGCCAGTAGCCTTGGGGGGCGAGAGGCAGATACGCAGTATTTT. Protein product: CASSLGGREADTQYF.

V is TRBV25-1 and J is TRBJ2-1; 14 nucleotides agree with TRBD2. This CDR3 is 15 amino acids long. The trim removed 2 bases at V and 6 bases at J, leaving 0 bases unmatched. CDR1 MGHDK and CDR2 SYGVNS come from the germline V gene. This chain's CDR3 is CASSEGTSGSNEQFF. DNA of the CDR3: TGTGCCAGCAGTGAAGGGACTAGCGGGAGCAATGAGCAGTTCTTC.

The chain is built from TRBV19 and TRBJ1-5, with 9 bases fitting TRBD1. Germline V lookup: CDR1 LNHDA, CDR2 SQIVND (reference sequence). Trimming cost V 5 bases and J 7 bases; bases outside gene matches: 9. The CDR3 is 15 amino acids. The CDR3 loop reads CASSASGTGIQPQHF. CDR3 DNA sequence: TGTGCCAGTAGTGCCTCCGGGACAGGGATCCAGCCCCAGCATTTT.

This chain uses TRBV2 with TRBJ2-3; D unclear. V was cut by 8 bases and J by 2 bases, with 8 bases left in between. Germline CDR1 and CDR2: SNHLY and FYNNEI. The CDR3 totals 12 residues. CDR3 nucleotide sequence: TGTGCCAGCGGGTACGCCACAGATACGCAGTATTTT. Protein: CASGYATDTQYF.

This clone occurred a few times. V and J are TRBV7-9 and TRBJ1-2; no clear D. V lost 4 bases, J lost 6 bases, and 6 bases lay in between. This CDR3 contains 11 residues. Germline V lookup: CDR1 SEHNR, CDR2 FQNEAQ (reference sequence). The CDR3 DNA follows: TGTGCCAGCAGCTCGGACGATGGCTACACCTTC. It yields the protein CASSSDDGYTF.

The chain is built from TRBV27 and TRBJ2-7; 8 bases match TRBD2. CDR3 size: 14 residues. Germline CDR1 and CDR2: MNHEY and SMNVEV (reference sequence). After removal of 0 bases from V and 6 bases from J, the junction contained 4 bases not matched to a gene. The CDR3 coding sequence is TGTGCCAGCAGTTTATCCGGGACTAGAGGCGAGCAGTACTTC. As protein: CASSLSGTRGEQYF.

CDR3 bases: TGTGCCACCAGCAGTTCTACGGGCAGGGAGTTCTTCTTCGGTGAGCAGTTCTTC. Amino acids: CATSSSTGREFFFGEQFF. This chain joins TRBV15 and TRBJ2-1, with D perhaps being TRBD1 or TRBD2 (5 bases each). The CDR3 spans 18 residues. The V end lost 3 bases, the J end lost 9 bases, and 27 bases lay between the germline ends. CDR1 and CDR2 (germline): LNHNV, YYDKDF (reference sequence).

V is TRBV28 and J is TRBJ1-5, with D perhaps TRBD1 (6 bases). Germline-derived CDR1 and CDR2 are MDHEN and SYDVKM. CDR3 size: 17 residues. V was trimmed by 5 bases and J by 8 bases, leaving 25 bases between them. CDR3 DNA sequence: TGTGCCAGCAGTCTTTCTTACAGGGAAAGTGGTTCGGAGCCCCAGCATTTT. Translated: CASSLSYRESGSEPQHF.

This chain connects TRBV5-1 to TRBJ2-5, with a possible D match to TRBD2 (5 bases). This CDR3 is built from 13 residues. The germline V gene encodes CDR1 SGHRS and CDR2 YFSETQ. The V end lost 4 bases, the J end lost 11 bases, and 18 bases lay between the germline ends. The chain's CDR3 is CASSPGISYQQYF. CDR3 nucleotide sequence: TGCGCCAGCAGCCCCGGGATTTCCTATCAGCAGTACTTC.

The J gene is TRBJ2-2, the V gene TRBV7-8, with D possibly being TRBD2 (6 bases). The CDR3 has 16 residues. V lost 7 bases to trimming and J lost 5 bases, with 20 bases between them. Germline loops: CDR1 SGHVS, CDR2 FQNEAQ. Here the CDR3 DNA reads TGTGCCAGCAATCCACGTGGGGAGGAAATTACCGGGGAGCTGTTTTTT. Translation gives CASNPRGEEITGELFF.